Listed below are T cell receptor beta chains from one sample, sequenced in a study of blood T cell repertoires in COVID-19. The protocol was immunoSEQ multiplex PCR, while the TCRdb copy is restricted to in-frame clones and leaves out a portion. This table has about 270,000 clones, 75% to 90% appearing once. The material sequenced was peripheral blood. The source is a woman between 65 and 79 years old with COVID-19, enrolled during active disease. The CDR3 runs from the conserved cysteine through the conserved F or W. The D gene is left open where the match is weak.

TRBJ2-7 | NA | TRBV4-3 | CASSQTSGTYEQYF | TGCGCCAGCAGCCAGACCTCCGGGACCTACGAGCAGTACTTC
TRBJ2-7 | TRBD1 | TRBV7-9 | CASSLDREAHEQYF | TGTGCCAGCAGCCTGGACAGGGAAGCCCACGAGCAGTACTTC
TRBJ1-6 | NA | TRBV6-5 | CASSYSGRGANSPLHF | TGTGCCAGCAGTTACTCGGGAAGGGGCGCTAATTCACCCCTCCACTTT
TRBJ1-2 | NA | TRBV24-1 | CATSEGSGLYGYTF | TGTGCCACCAGTGAGGGGAGCGGGCTCTATGGCTACACCTTC
TRBJ1-2 | NA | TRBV4-2 | CASSQDLDETYGYTF | TGTGCCAGCAGCCAAGATCTTGATGAAACATATGGCTACACCTTC
TRBJ1-6 | NA | TRBV6-1 | CASSEHDSSYNSPLHF | TGTGCCAGCAGTGAACACGATAGCTCCTATAATTCACCCCTCCACTTT
TRBJ1-2 | TRBD1 | TRBV6-1 | CASSETGTGGGYTF | TGTGCCAGCAGTGAAACCGGGACAGGGGGAGGCTACACCTTC
TRBJ2-5 | NA | TRBV18 | CASSLQGGETQYF | TGTGCCAGCTCACTACAGGGAGGGGAGACCCAGTACTTC
TRBJ2-2 | NA | TRBV29-1 | CSVEAARGYTGELFF | TGCAGCGTTGAAGCAGCCAGGGGTTACACCGGGGAGCTGTTTTTT
TRBJ1-2 | NA | TRBV28 | CASTLRGGLYGYTF | TGTGCCAGCACCTTGAGGGGGGGACTCTATGGCTACACCTTC
TRBJ2-2 | TRBD2 | TRBV7-2 | CASRPFGGTGELFF | TGTGCCAGCAGGCCGTTCGGGGGGACCGGGGAGCTGTTTTTT
TRBJ1-4 | NA | TRBV11-2 | CASSPGGLSASEKLFF | TGTGCCAGCAGCCCCGGGGGGCTGAGTGCTAGTGAAAAACTGTTTTTT
TRBJ2-7 | TRBD1 | TRBV5-4 | CASSRGTGDNIEQYF | TGTGCCAGCAGCCGCGGGACAGGGGATAACATCGAGCAGTACTTC
TRBJ2-5 | TRBD1 | TRBV9 | CASSVGTGVGQETQYF | TGTGCCAGCAGCGTAGGAACAGGGGTAGGGCAAGAGACCCAGTACTTC
TRBJ2-7 | TRBD1 | TRBV6-5 | CASSPTGQGSYEQYF | TGTGCCAGCAGCCCCACAGGACAGGGAAGCTACGAGCAGTACTTC
TRBJ1-3 | NA | TRBV30 | CAWSVLGGNTIYF | TGTGCCTGGAGTGTACTAGGGGGAAACACCATATATTTT
TRBJ1-1 | NA | TRBV4-3 | CASSQDPGDGDAFF | TGCGCCAGCAGCCAAGATCCGGGGGACGGTGACGCTTTCTTT
TRBJ1-5 | TRBD1 | TRBV27 | CASIREDRVAGTNQPQHF | TGTGCCAGCATAAGAGAGGACAGGGTCGCTGGTACGAATCAGCCCCAGCATTTT
TRBJ1-1 | TRBD1 | TRBV4-3 | CASSQVGQTAEAFF | TGCGCCAGCAGCCAAGTGGGACAGACCGCTGAAGCTTTCTTT
TRBJ2-7 | TRBD2 | TRBV27 | CASSLGRGALYEQYF | TGTGCCAGCAGTTTAGGGCGGGGGGCTCTCTACGAGCAGTACTTC
TRBJ1-1 | NA | TRBV6-5 | CASSSLRVLNTEAFF | TGTGCCAGCAGTTCCCTCCGGGTACTGAACACTGAAGCTTTCTTT
TRBJ2-4 | NA | TRBV5-8 | CASSLALKATPGLAKNIQYF | TGTGCCAGCAGCTTGGCCCTAAAGGCCACTCCAGGACTAGCCAAAAACATTCAGTACTTC
TRBJ2-7 | NA | TRBV5-1 | CASSPGDRGEQYF | TGCGCCAGCAGCCCAGGGGACCGGGGCGAGCAGTACTTC
TRBJ2-3 | NA | TRBV4-1 | CASSQGGGMFGVRDTQYF | TGCGCCAGCAGCCAAGGAGGCGGGATGTTCGGCGTTCGTGATACGCAGTATTTT